The next 24 T cell receptor beta chains were all read from a single sample in a study of blood T cells in healthy people across ages. Then a second PCR, running about 6 to 12 cycles, was carried out with a sample-barcoded 5' primer and a J-beta primer mix. TCRdb called the 5' RACE reads again in MiXCR, with one record for every CDR3 protein. The table lists approximately 1,700,000 distinct CDR3 sequences, about 39% of them singletons. The sequencing input was blood. These receptors were obtained from a human donor in good health.

The CDR3 sequence: CASSLLGTGLNEQYF. The CDR3 nucleotides are TGTGCCAGCAGTTTATTAGGGACAGGGCTAAACGAGCAGTACTTC. The chain joins TRBV27 to TRBJ2-7, with 9 nucleotides matching TRBD1. The length of the CDR3 is 15 residues. V dropped 1 base and J dropped 5; count of bases not matched to a gene: 6. Looked up from germline, CDR1 is MNHEY and CDR2 is SMNVEV (reference sequence).

The V gene is TRBV5-1, the J gene TRBJ2-1; D gene ambiguous. Trimming pared 4 bases from V and 9 bases from J, leaving 14 bases between. CDR1 SGHRS and CDR2 YFSETQ come from the germline V gene. The CDR3 sequence is 13 residues long. CDR3 bases: TGCGCCAGCAGCATTGACCCTCCTAGTGAGCAGTTCTTC. As protein: CASSIDPPSEQFF.

This clonotype has a count of ten or more. The chain employs TRBV7-2 and TRBJ2-5; D is uncertain. V was shortened by 4 bases and J by 5 bases, with 8 bases between the two germline ends. Germline V CDR1 and CDR2: SGHTA, FQGNSA. The CDR3 runs to 12 residues. CDR3 in DNA: TGTGCCAGCAGCTCTAGACTGGAGACCCAGTACTTC. Its translation is CASSSRLETQYF.

This clonotype was counted a few times. J is TRBJ2-1 and V is TRBV15; TRBD1 agrees at 7 bases. V was pared by 0 bases and J by 12 bases, with 8 bases of the junction left unmatched. The germline V gene has CDR1 LNHNV and CDR2 YYDKDF (reference sequence). The CDR3 sequence is 14 residues long. CDR3 in DNA: TGTGCCACCAGCAGAGATTTTGACAGGGTTGGGCAGTTCTTC. The encoded protein is CATSRDFDRVGQFF. Looking up the rest from reference TRBV15 and TRBJ2-1 gives the full variable domain: DAMVIQNPRYQVTQFGKPVTLSCSQTLNHNVMYWYQQKSSQAPKLLFHYYDKDFNNEADTPDNFQSRRPNTSFCFLDIRSPGLGDTAMYLCATSRDFDRVGQFFGPGTRLTVL.

The chain links TRBV21-1 to TRBJ1-1; TRBD1, the D gene given by the table, was not confirmed from the DNA. TRBV21-1 is listed as a pseudogene. The length of the CDR3 is 16 residues. The CDR3 spells CASSKGPGRGNTEAFF. The CDR3 coding sequence is TGTGCCAGCAGCAAAGGGCCGGGACGTGGGAACACTGAAGCTTTCTTT.

This clonotype turned up a few times. The V gene is TRBV29-1, the J gene TRBJ2-3, with 9 nucleotides matching TRBD2. V dropped 7 bases and J dropped 9; count of bases not matched to a gene: 11. The CDR3 loop spans 13 amino acids. Germline loops: CDR1 SQVTM, CDR2 ANQGSEA. The CDR3 sequence is CSGALAGEGTQYF. The CDR3 DNA is TGCAGCGGAGCATTAGCGGGGGAAGGAACGCAGTATTTT.

The chain recombines TRBV6-5 with TRBJ2-5; D call uncertain. CDR1 and CDR2 (germline): MNHEY, SVGAGI. V was pared by 7 bases and J by 0 bases, with 9 bases between. The CDR3 totals 13 residues. CDR3: CASTATYQETQYF. The CDR3 nucleotides are TGTGCCAGCACCGCGACATACCAAGAGACCCAGTACTTC.

This chain joins TRBV5-1 and TRBJ2-5; D unclear. Trimming took 1 base from V and 7 from J, leaving 11 bases between them. In germline, CDR1 is SGHRS, CDR2 YFSETQ. There are 13 residues in the CDR3. The CDR3 sequence: CASSLNEYGTQYF. The CDR3 DNA sequence: TGCGCCAGCAGCTTGAATGAGTACGGGACCCAGTACTTC.

This clonotype was counted a few times. A read error may explain this, as a much larger clone is one base away. The chain recombines TRBV7-2 with TRBJ2-7; unclear D gene. Germline-derived CDR1 and CDR2 are SGHTA and FQGNSA. CDR3 length: 13 residues. For the CDR3, the DNA is TGTGCCGGCAGCTTGGGCACTTACTACGAGCAGTACTTC. This encodes CAGSLGTYYEQYF. Full variable domain (missing parts from reference TRBV7-2 and TRBJ2-7): GAGVSQSPSNKVTEKGKDVELRCDPISGHTALYWYRQSLGQGLEFLIYFQGNSAPDKSGLPSDRFSAERTGGSVSTLTIQRTQQEDSAVYLCAGSLGTYYEQYFGPGTRLTVT.

The chain has TRBV6-5 and TRBJ2-5; D may match TRBD1 or TRBD2 (5 bases each). The better agreement between TRBJ2-7 and the DNA end casts doubt on the J call. This CDR3 is built from 15 residues. The V gene's germline CDR1 is MNHEY and CDR2 SVGAGI. DNA of the CDR3: TGTGCCAGCAGTTGCTTCGCTGGGACCACCTACGAGCAGTACTTC. Amino acids: CASSCFAGTTYEQYF.

This clonotype was found a few times. This chain uses TRBV4-1 with TRBJ2-2; D could derive from TRBD1 or TRBD2 (5 bases each). Germline V gene lookup returns CDR1 MGHRA and CDR2 YSYEKL. The CDR3 totals 13 residues. The V end was cut by 2 bases, the J end by 7 bases, with 8 bases between. CDR3 residues: CASSQRDGGELFF. DNA for the CDR3: TGCGCCAGCAGCCAACGGGACGGCGGGGAGCTGTTTTTT.

The chain is built from TRBV20-1 and TRBJ2-1; D is unclear. CDR3 length: 11 amino acids. Trimming shortened V by 5 bases and J by 6 bases, and 8 bases separated the two germline ends. The V gene's germline CDR1 is DFQATT and CDR2 SNEGSKA (reference sequence). The CDR3 DNA reads TGCAGTGCTCTTGTTCTCAATGAGCAGTTCTTC. This encodes CSALVLNEQFF.

This clonotype showed up just a few times. The CDR3: CAISGGKYEQYF. The CDR3 region has the DNA TGTGCCATCAGTGGGGGGAAGTACGAGCAGTACTTC. This chain uses TRBV10-3 with TRBJ2-7; perhaps D is TRBD1 or TRBD2 (5 bases each). Germline CDR1 and CDR2: ENHRY and SYGVKD. V was trimmed by 4 bases and J by 4 bases, leaving 8 bases between them. The CDR3 spans 12 residues.

The chain links TRBV9 to TRBJ2-5, with D unresolved. From germline, CDR1 is SGDLS and CDR2 YYNGEE. The CDR3 spans 13 residues. The germline V and J ends were trimmed by 3 bases and 4 bases, with 10 bases remaining between them. The CDR3 here is CASSGNTGETQYF. The CDR3 DNA reads TGTGCCAGCAGCGGAAACACCGGAGAGACCCAGTACTTC.

This clonotype was recorded only once. The chain links TRBV7-9 to TRBJ1-2; TRBD1 aligns across 9 bases. There are 13 residues in the CDR3. Trimming at V came to 5 bases and at J to 8 bases, leaving 6 bases not matched to a gene. Germline V gene data show CDR1 as SEHNR and CDR2 as FQNEAQ (reference sequence). The CDR3 DNA is TGTGCCAGCAGCCGCGCTACAGGGGGCGGCTACACCTTC. This sequence encodes CASSRATGGGYTF. The entire variable domain, with the rest obtained from reference TRBV7-9 and TRBJ1-2, is as follows: DTGVSQNPRHKITKRGQNVTFRCDPISEHNRLYWYRQTLGQGPEFLTYFQNEAQLEKSRLLSDRFSAERPKGSFSTLEIQRTEQGDSAMYLCASSRATGGGYTFGSGTRLTVV.

This clonotype was seen only a few times. Germline and junction disagree at one end, which may indicate a read error. The chain couples TRBV20-1 to TRBJ1-2, with unresolved D. CDR1 and CDR2 from the germline V gene are DFQATT and SNEGSKA (reference sequence). The CDR3 extends over 14 amino acids. Here the CDR3 reads CSAMSQVGGDGYTF. The CDR3 DNA is TGCAGCGCTATGAGCCAAGTAGGCGGAGATGGCTACACCTTC.

This clonotype was detected a few times. The chain couples TRBV29-1 to TRBJ2-3, with D possibly being TRBD1 (5 bases). V was pared by 5 bases and J by 2 bases, with 14 bases between. This CDR3 region has 14 residues. CDR1 and CDR2 (germline): SQVTM, ANQGSEA. CDR3 nucleotide sequence: TGCAGCGTTTCTCAGGGAATATTCACAGATACGCAGTATTTT. Amino acid sequence: CSVSQGIFTDTQYF.

J is TRBJ1-1 and V is TRBV20-1; 9 bases align to TRBD1. CDR1 is DFQATT and CDR2 is SNEGSKA in the germline V gene (reference sequence). V was clipped by 6 bases and J by 11 bases; unmatched bases: 7. This CDR3 has 11 residues. The CDR3 sequence: CSAQGAEEAFF. In nucleotides, the CDR3 is TGCAGTGCACAGGGGGCAGAGGAGGCTTTCTTT.

The chain joins TRBV30 to TRBJ1-5, with 10 bases matching TRBD1. V was clipped by 3 bases and J by 6 bases; unmatched bases: 2. This CDR3 contains 13 residues. The germline V gene has CDR1 GTSNPN and CDR2 SVGIG (reference sequence). The CDR3, as DNA: TGTGCCTGGAGGGGACAGGGGATTCAGCCCCAGCATTTT. This translates into CAWRGQGIQPQHF.

CDR3 sequence: CASSPAVGPTGGQYF. Here the CDR3 DNA reads TGTGCCAGCAGCCCGGCTGTCGGGCCTACAGGGGGGCAGTACTTC. The chain has TRBV9 and TRBJ2-7; 8 nucleotides align to TRBD1. The CDR3 consists of 15 residues. V shed 4 bases, J shed 9 bases, and the junction held 15 bases outside the gene matches. Germline CDR1 SGDLS, CDR2 YYNGEE. Full variable domain (remainder filled in from reference TRBV9 and TRBJ2-7): DSGVTQTPKHLITATGQRVTLRCSPRSGDLSVYWYQQSLDQGLQFLIQYYNGEERAKGNILERFSAQQFPDLHSELNLSSLELGDSALYFCASSPAVGPTGGQYFGPGTRLTVT.

This clonotype occurred a few times. This chain links TRBV7-2 with TRBJ1-2; D is perhaps TRBD1 (5 bases). The V end lost 8 bases, the J end lost 3 bases, and 16 bases lay between the germline ends. This CDR3 contains 14 residues. Germline lookup yields CDR1 SGHTA and CDR2 FQGNSA. CDR3 coding DNA: TGTGCCAGCCTCCACCCCGGGGGAGACTATGGCTACACCTTC. The encoded protein is CASLHPGGDYGYTF.

CDR3 DNA sequence: TGTGCCAGCAGTGTACCCCCTGAGCAGTTCTTC. Its protein is CASSVPPEQFF. This rearrangement joins TRBV28 to TRBJ2-1; D is unresolved. CDR1 and CDR2 (germline): MDHEN, SYDVKM. The V end lost 5 bases, the J end lost 9 bases, and 8 bases lay between the germline ends. The CDR3 runs 11 residues.

This CDR3 is CASSFAGGSIYEQFF. For the CDR3, the DNA is TGTGCCAGCAGCTTCGCGGGGGGGTCTATATATGAGCAGTTCTTC. This rearrangement joins TRBV5-5 to TRBJ2-1, with 9 bases matching TRBD2. The V and J ends lost 2 bases and 8 bases, in that order; junction bases with no gene match: 8. This CDR3 is built from 15 residues. Germline V lookup: CDR1 SGHKS, CDR2 YYEKEE (reference sequence).

The rearrangement uses TRBV7-2 and TRBJ2-6; D tentatively reads TRBD1 or TRBD2 (5 bases each). The CDR3 extends over 17 amino acids. Between the trimmed V and J ends, which lost 5 bases and 1 base, there was a span of 15 bases. Germline V lookup: CDR1 SGHTA, CDR2 FQGNSA. CDR3 residues: CASSPLEGASGANVLTF. The CDR3 DNA sequence: TGTGCCAGCAGCCCACTAGAAGGGGCGTCTGGGGCCAACGTCCTGACTTTC.